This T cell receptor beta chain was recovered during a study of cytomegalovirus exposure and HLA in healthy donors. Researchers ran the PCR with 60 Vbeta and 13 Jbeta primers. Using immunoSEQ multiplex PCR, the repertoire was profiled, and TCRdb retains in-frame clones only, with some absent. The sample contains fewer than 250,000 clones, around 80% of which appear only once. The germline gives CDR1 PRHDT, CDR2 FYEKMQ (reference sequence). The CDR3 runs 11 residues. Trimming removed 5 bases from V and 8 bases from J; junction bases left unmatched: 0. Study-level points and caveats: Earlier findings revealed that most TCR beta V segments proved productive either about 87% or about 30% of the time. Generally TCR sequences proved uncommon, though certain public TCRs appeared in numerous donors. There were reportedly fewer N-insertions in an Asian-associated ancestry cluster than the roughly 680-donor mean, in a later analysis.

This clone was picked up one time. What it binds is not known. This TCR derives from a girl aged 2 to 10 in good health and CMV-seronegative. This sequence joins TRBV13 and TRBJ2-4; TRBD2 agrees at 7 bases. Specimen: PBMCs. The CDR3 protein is CASSGRDIQYF. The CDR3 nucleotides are TGTGCCAGCAGCGGGAGGGACATTCAGTACTTC.